This passage covers 16 T cell receptor beta chains from one sample sequenced in a study of breast tumors, draining lymph nodes, adjacent tissues. One entry per CDR3 protein, called by TCRdb with MiXCR from the multiplex PCR reads. The table lists 200,000 to 300,000 distinct CDR3 sequences, around 30% of them singletons. Breast cancer patients provided tissue from their axillary draining lymph nodes. The sequencing input was axillary lymph node tissue. These receptors originate from a female donor with breast cancer. Some clones in this sample may be carry-over from other donors' samples.

There are a few counts of this clonotype. The chain is built from TRBV5-1 and TRBJ2-1; TRBD2 is a possible D gene (5 bases). The CDR3 runs to 16 residues. Germline V gene data show CDR1 as SGHRS and CDR2 as YFSETQ. V lost 4 bases and J 0 bases, leaving 14 bases between the germline ends. The CDR3 spells CASSPTSLSSYNEQFF. CDR3 bases: TGCGCCAGCAGCCCCACTAGTTTAAGCTCCTACAATGAGCAGTTCTTC.

Notes on this clonotype: A much larger clonotype is one base distant, so this may be a read error. This chain joins TRBV6-4 and TRBJ1-2, with unresolved D. The germline gives CDR1 MRHNA, CDR2 SNTAGT. V lost 6 bases, J lost 3 bases, and 17 bases lay in between. The CDR3 has 15 residues. The CDR3 DNA is TGTGCCAGCAGAATGGGAGGCAGGACCGACTATGGCTACACCTTC. Amino acids: CASRMGGRTDYGYTF.

This clonotype has a count of ten or more. The chain is built from TRBV12-3 or TRBV12-4 and TRBJ2-2; D unclear. The germline V and J ends were trimmed by 5 bases and 4 bases, with 11 bases remaining between them. The CDR3 is 14 amino acids. The CDR3 is CASSHIDGTGELFF. The DNA of the CDR3 is TGTGCCAGCAGTCATATCGACGGCACCGGGGAGCTGTTTTTT.

Comment on this clonotype: A much larger clone is a single base away; this may be a read error. The V gene is TRBV9, the J gene TRBJ1-2; no clear D gene. Germline values: CDR1 SGDLS, CDR2 YYNGEE. The V end was cut by 4 bases, the J end by 8 bases, with 15 bases between. This CDR3 region has 13 residues. The CDR3 DNA is TGTGCCAGCAGCTTAGCGGCCGGCGAGGGCTACACCTTC. It yields the protein CASSLAAGEGYTF.

This clonotype came up many times. V gene TRBV7-6 combines with J gene TRBJ2-7; D remains ambiguous. This CDR3 is built from 14 residues. Germline V lookup: CDR1 SGHVS, CDR2 FNYEAQ. Deletions cut 0 bases from V and 0 bases from J, with 6 bases between. Here the CDR3 reads CASSLAQFSYEQYF. The CDR3 region has the DNA TGTGCCAGCAGCTTAGCTCAGTTCTCCTACGAGCAGTACTTC.

At least ten counts were recorded for this clonotype. The chain has TRBV7-6 and TRBJ2-2, with TRBD2 identical over 10 bases. The CDR3 loop spans 18 amino acids. Germline values: CDR1 SGHVS, CDR2 FNYEAQ. V lost 1 base and J lost 0; bases outside the gene matches: 5. This chain's CDR3 is CASSLEASGRANTGELFF. The CDR3, as DNA: TGTGCCAGCAGCTTAGAGGCTAGCGGGAGAGCGAACACCGGGGAGCTGTTTTTT.

As for this clonotype: Given a much more abundant clone one base away, this may be a read error. The CDR3 ends on some other residue instead of the conserved phenylalanine or tryptophan, so this is likely a read error. The chain couples TRBV30 to TRBJ1-2, with 10 bases matching TRBD1. With 1 base clipped from V and 3 bases from J, the junction kept 2 bases outside the gene matches. Germline V gene data show CDR1 as GTSNPN and CDR2 as SVGIG (reference sequence). CDR3 length equals 14 residues. The CDR3 DNA follows: TGTGCCTGGAGTGGGGACAGGGGAGACTATGGCTACACCTCC. Its protein is CAWSGDRGDYGYTS.

This clonotype was seen at least ten times. The V call is TRBV20-1, the J call TRBJ2-3, with TRBD2 identical over 9 bases. CDR1 DFQATT and CDR2 SNEGSKA come from the germline V gene (reference sequence). This CDR3 contains 12 residues. V trimming: 6 bases; J trimming: 9 bases; junction bases outside the gene matches: 7. As DNA, the CDR3 is TGCAGTGCCCCAATAGCGGGAGTCACGCAGTATTTT. It codes for CSAPIAGVTQYF.

This clonotype was found many times. This chain links TRBV12-3 or TRBV12-4 with TRBJ1-5; D ambiguous. V was shortened by 5 bases and J by 1 base, with 6 bases between the two germline ends. The CDR3 contains 13 residues. CDR3 in amino acids: CASSRGSNQPQHF. CDR3 nucleotide sequence: TGTGCCAGCAGTCGCGGGAGCAATCAGCCCCAGCATTTT.

This chain links TRBV9 with TRBJ2-2, with 9 bases matching TRBD2. V was clipped by 3 bases and J by 7 bases; unmatched bases: 7. Looked up from germline, CDR1 is SGDLS and CDR2 is YYNGEE. This CDR3 contains 15 residues. This CDR3 is CASSDGAGGGGELFF. The CDR3 DNA reads TGTGCCAGCAGCGATGGAGCGGGAGGCGGCGGGGAGCTGTTTTTT.

This clonotype was detected ten times or more. The chain is built from TRBV20-1 and TRBJ2-5; possibly TRBD2 for D (6 bases). The V gene's germline CDR1 is DFQATT and CDR2 SNEGSKA (reference sequence). The germline V and J ends were trimmed by 2 bases and 3 bases, with 10 bases remaining between them. This CDR3 is 13 amino acids long. The chain's CDR3 is CSARRDLEETQYF. In DNA, the CDR3 is TGCAGTGCTAGAAGGGACTTGGAAGAGACCCAGTACTTC.

This clonotype was seen many times. V is TRBV5-5 and J is TRBJ1-4; D possibly corresponds to TRBD1 (6 bases). CDR1 is SGHKS, CDR2 YYEKEE, per germline (reference sequence). This CDR3 is 14 amino acids long. CDR3: CAGARAIGMEKLFF. The CDR3 bases are TGTGCGGGGGCCAGGGCGATCGGAATGGAAAAACTGTTTTTT.

The chain carries TRBV7-2 and TRBJ2-5, with D possibly matching TRBD1 (5 bases). CDR1 is SGHTA and CDR2 is FQGNSA in the germline V gene. V lost 5 bases and J 1 base, leaving 17 bases between the germline ends. The CDR3 length is 16 residues. DNA for the CDR3: TGTGCCAGCAGCCTCAGGGTCGATCAGCCCCAAGAGACCCAGTACTTC. It is translated as CASSLRVDQPQETQYF.

This clonotype was recorded at least ten times. The rearrangement joins TRBV9 to TRBJ1-2; D gene unclear. V shed 4 bases and J shed 7 bases, with 17 bases lying between them. CDR3 length: 14 residues. The germline V gene has CDR1 SGDLS and CDR2 YYNGEE. The DNA of the CDR3 is TGTGCCAGCAGCAGTGCGGGGTCGGTTGGTGGCTACACCTTC. Translated, it gives CASSSAGSVGGYTF.

There are many counts of this clonotype. The chain combines TRBV7-3 with TRBJ2-1; the match to TRBD2 covers 13 bases. Trimming at V came to 5 bases and at J to 7 bases, leaving 5 bases not matched to a gene. Germline lookup yields CDR1 SGHTA and CDR2 FQGTGA. The CDR3 runs 15 residues. CDR3 protein: CASSLGTSGTNEQFF. The CDR3 DNA reads TGTGCCAGCAGCCTCGGGACTAGCGGGACGAATGAGCAGTTCTTC.

This clonotype was observed at least ten times. The chain links TRBV9 to TRBJ2-1, with 9 bases matching TRBD2. V was pared by 4 bases and J by 6 bases, with 11 bases of the junction left unmatched. Germline assignment: CDR1 SGDLS and CDR2 YYNGEE. There are 16 residues in the CDR3. The CDR3: CASSIRMATSGNEQFF. The DNA for the CDR3 is TGTGCCAGCAGCATCCGAATGGCGACTAGCGGCAATGAGCAGTTCTTC. Together with reference TRBV9 and TRBJ2-1, the CDR3 gives the full variable domain: DSGVTQTPKHLITATGQRVTLRCSPRSGDLSVYWYQQSLDQGLQFLIQYYNGEERAKGNILERFSAQQFPDLHSELNLSSLELGDSALYFCASSIRMATSGNEQFFGPGTRLTVL.